Following are 29 T cell receptor beta chains from one sample sequenced in a study of OX40 agonist ivuxolimab in advanced cancers. Only in-frame clones appear in the TCRdb table, and some are missing; sequencing was by immunoSEQ multiplex PCR. Here the sample spans some 65,000 clones, around 87% being singletons. The sequencing used CD4+ or CD8+ T cells sorted from blood, collected in a trial of the OX40 agonist ivuxolimab. Receptor source: an adult with an advanced solid tumor such as melanoma, head and neck, liver or kidney cancer.

The V gene is TRBV2, the J gene TRBJ2-7, with D perhaps matching TRBD2 (6 bases). In germline, CDR1 is SNHLY, CDR2 FYNNEI. CDR3 length equals 13 residues. V shed 7 bases and J shed 2 bases, with 12 bases lying between them. The CDR3 spells CASNRDFPYEQYF. CDR3 in DNA: TGTGCCAGCAACCGGGACTTCCCCTACGAGCAGTACTTC.

This chain connects TRBV5-1 to TRBJ2-3, with D possibly called TRBD1 or TRBD2 (6 bases each). CDR1 is SGHRS, CDR2 YFSETQ, per germline. The CDR3 runs to 15 residues. The V and J ends lost 5 bases and 1 base respectively, with 14 bases between them. CDR3 sequence reads: CASSPQGGGTDTQYF. In nucleotides, the CDR3 is TGCGCCAGCAGTCCACAGGGAGGAGGCACAGATACGCAGTATTTT.

Here the CDR3 reads CASSPSRGATGELFF. The CDR3, as DNA: TGTGCCAGCTCACCCTCCAGGGGGGCCACCGGGGAGCTGTTTTTT. The V and J genes are TRBV18 and TRBJ2-2, with D possibly being TRBD1 (7 bases). The CDR3 length is 15 residues. Germline assignment: CDR1 KGHSH and CDR2 LQKENI. V was clipped by 3 bases and J by 4 bases, with 12 bases between them.

This clone was observed a handful of times. CDR3 sequence: CAVRRDVITGNTIYF. The DNA of the CDR3 is TGCGCCGTGCGGCGGGATGTAATTACTGGAAACACCATATATTTT. The chain couples TRBV29-1 to TRBJ1-3; D uncertain. The V gene's germline CDR1 is SQVTM and CDR2 ANQGSEA. The CDR3 covers 15 residues.

The J gene is TRBJ1-2, the V gene TRBV19; D remains unclear. Germline CDR1 LNHDA, CDR2 SQIVND (reference sequence). V was pared by 2 bases and J by 3 bases, with 7 bases between. This CDR3 region has 13 residues. The CDR3: CASSIPGYYGYTF. The CDR3, as DNA: TGTGCCAGTAGTATACCAGGCTACTATGGCTACACCTTC.

This clone occurred a few times. V and J are TRBV6-5 and TRBJ2-5, with D perhaps TRBD2 (6 bases). Germline V gene data show CDR1 as MNHEY and CDR2 as SVGAGI. With 2 bases removed from V and 1 base from J, the gap between germline ends came to 14 bases. CDR3 length: 16 amino acids. CDR3 protein: CASSYAGTGTQETQYF. The CDR3 nucleotides read TGTGCCAGCAGTTACGCGGGGACCGGCACCCAAGAGACCCAGTACTTC.

The chain recombines TRBV5-4 with TRBJ2-1; 11 bases are shared with TRBD1. V trimming: 4 bases; J trimming: 7 bases; junction bases outside the gene matches: 7. In germline, CDR1 is SGHNT, CDR2 YYREEE (reference sequence). The CDR3 covers 15 residues. The CDR3 spells CASSQGQGAANEQFF. The CDR3 DNA is TGTGCCAGCAGCCAAGGACAGGGGGCGGCAAATGAGCAGTTCTTC.

CDR3 in amino acids: CASSLDAGTRRTGELFF. The DNA for the CDR3 is TGTGCCAGCAGCTTGGACGCCGGGACTAGAAGGACCGGGGAGCTGTTTTTT. The V call is TRBV5-6, the J call TRBJ2-2, with TRBD2 identical over 8 bases. V lost 0 bases, J lost 5 bases, and 9 bases stayed unmatched. Germline CDR1 reads SGHDT; CDR2 reads YYEEEE. CDR3 size: 17 residues.

For the CDR3, the DNA is TGTGCCAGCAGCTTGTATCTTGACAGAGGCTACACCTTC. It codes for CASSLYLDRGYTF. This rearrangement joins TRBV5-4 to TRBJ1-2, with D maybe TRBD1 (5 bases). This CDR3 is 13 amino acids long. Trimming pared 1 base from V and 8 bases from J, leaving 12 bases between. Germline assignment: CDR1 SGHNT and CDR2 YYREEE (reference sequence). Drawing the rest from reference TRBV5-4 and TRBJ1-2, the complete variable domain is ETGVTQSPTHLIKTRGQQVTLRCSSQSGHNTVSWYQQALGQGPQFIFQYYREEENGRGNFPPRFSGLQFPNYSSELNVNALELDDSALYLCASSLYLDRGYTFGSGTRLTVV.

This chain connects TRBV9 to TRBJ2-1; maybe TRBD1 (5 bases). V was pared by 4 bases and J by 0 bases, with 11 bases between. The germline V gene has CDR1 SGDLS and CDR2 YYNGEE. The length of the CDR3 is 15 residues. The CDR3 DNA reads as TGTGCCAGCAGCATGACAGTTAGCTCCTACAATGAGCAGTTCTTC. Translated, it gives CASSMTVSSYNEQFF.

V is TRBV27 and J is TRBJ1-1; a possible D gene is TRBD1 (5 bases). This CDR3 contains 14 residues. Looked up from germline, CDR1 is MNHEY and CDR2 is SMNVEV (reference sequence). Trimming removed 7 bases from V and 1 base from J, with 13 bases in between. The CDR3 coding sequence is TGTGCCAGCACCCCCCTCGGGGGGAACACTGAAGCTTTCTTT. Translation: CASTPLGGNTEAFF.

The V gene is TRBV7-2, the J gene TRBJ2-2; D uncertain. The length of the CDR3 is 16 residues. V was shortened by 4 bases and J by 1 base, with 13 bases between the two germline ends. Germline assignment: CDR1 SGHTA and CDR2 FQGNSA. The DNA for the CDR3 is TGTGCCAGCAGCTCACAAGGACGGCTGAACACCGGGGAGCTGTTTTTT. It codes for CASSSQGRLNTGELFF.

V and J are TRBV29-1 and TRBJ2-4; 8 bases fit TRBD1. Losses at the gene ends were 6 bases for V and 7 bases for J; bases not matched to a gene: 11. CDR3 size: 14 residues. Germline V gene lookup returns CDR1 SQVTM and CDR2 ANQGSEA. CDR3 protein: CSVPGGPRRNIQYF. Written as DNA, the CDR3 is TGCAGCGTCCCAGGGGGCCCCCGGAGGAACATTCAGTACTTC.

V gene TRBV6-5 combines with J gene TRBJ1-2; 7 bases align to TRBD1. Looked up from germline, CDR1 is MNHEY and CDR2 is SVGAGI. J gave up 8 bases and V 10 bases, and 10 bases lay outside the gene matches. This CDR3 spans 12 amino acids. CDR3 in amino acids: CATRQGETGYTF. CDR3 sequence (DNA): TGTGCCACCCGACAGGGAGAGACAGGCTACACCTTC.

This clone was picked up one time. V is TRBV5-6 and J is TRBJ2-7; 10 bases align to TRBD1. In germline, CDR1 is SGHDT, CDR2 YYEEEE. The CDR3 sequence is 14 residues long. With 2 bases clipped from V and 6 bases from J, the junction kept 5 bases outside the gene matches. The CDR3: CASSFPDRGAEQYF. The DNA for the CDR3 is TGTGCCAGCAGCTTCCCGGACAGGGGGGCCGAGCAGTACTTC.

The chain is built from TRBV9 and TRBJ2-7, with 12 bases fitting TRBD2. The germline gives CDR1 SGDLS, CDR2 YYNGEE. This CDR3 contains 16 residues. V shed 0 bases, J shed 4 bases, and the junction held 5 bases outside the gene matches. The CDR3 loop reads CASSVASGGVLYEQYF. The CDR3 bases are TGTGCCAGCAGCGTAGCTAGCGGGGGGGTTTTGTACGAGCAGTACTTC. The whole variable domain, filled in from reference TRBV9 and TRBJ2-7, reads DSGVTQTPKHLITATGQRVTLRCSPRSGDLSVYWYQQSLDQGLQFLIQYYNGEERAKGNILERFSAQQFPDLHSELNLSSLELGDSALYFCASSVASGGVLYEQYFGPGTRLTVT.

V gene TRBV5-1 combines with J gene TRBJ1-3; possible D gene TRBD1, 6 bases. This CDR3 region has 16 residues. The V and J ends lost 4 bases and 4 bases respectively, with 18 bases between them. Germline values: CDR1 SGHRS, CDR2 YFSETQ. DNA for the CDR3: TGCGCCAGCAGCCAGGGAACAACAGGGTCGGGAAACACCATATATTTT. Translating gives CASSQGTTGSGNTIYF.

The table lists this clone with a count of one. The chain joins TRBV7-2 to TRBJ2-5; 8 nucleotides align to TRBD2. J gave up 3 bases and V 3 bases, and 6 bases lay outside the gene matches. The germline gives CDR1 SGHTA, CDR2 FQGNSA. The length of the CDR3 is 15 residues. CDR3 sequence: CASSFRGGVEETQYF. Here the CDR3 DNA reads TGTGCCAGCAGCTTCCGGGGGGGAGTCGAAGAGACCCAGTACTTC.

This chain connects TRBV4-1 to TRBJ1-6; the D is unclear. Trimming shortened V by 2 bases and J by 0 bases, and 11 bases separated the two germline ends. The CDR3 length is 17 residues. Germline V gene sequence: CDR1 MGHRA, CDR2 YSYEKL. This CDR3 reads CASSQSPESSYNSPLHF. CDR3 bases: TGCGCCAGCAGCCAATCCCCGGAGAGCTCCTATAATTCACCCCTCCACTTT.

The V gene is TRBV9, the J gene TRBJ2-3, with 10 bases aligning to TRBD2. Trimming removed 4 bases from V and 5 bases from J; junction bases left unmatched: 19. The germline gives CDR1 SGDLS, CDR2 YYNGEE. CDR3 length: 19 residues. In DNA form, the CDR3 reads TGTGCCAGCAGCCTAGCCGGGCTAGCGGGGGACGTGCGGGAAGATACGCAGTATTTT. It codes for CASSLAGLAGDVREDTQYF. Full variable domain (outside the CDR3, taken from reference TRBV9 and TRBJ2-3): DSGVTQTPKHLITATGQRVTLRCSPRSGDLSVYWYQQSLDQGLQFLIQYYNGEERAKGNILERFSAQQFPDLHSELNLSSLELGDSALYFCASSLAGLAGDVREDTQYFGPGTRLTVL.

This clone came up once. V gene TRBV7-3 combines with J gene TRBJ2-5, with 7 bases that match TRBD2. J was trimmed by 2 bases and V by 0 bases; bases with no gene match: 15. Germline V gene lookup returns CDR1 SGHTA and CDR2 FQGTGA. The CDR3 has 19 amino acids. CDR3 coding DNA: TGTGCCAGCAGCTTAACCCCTTCTCGGGGCGGGGGTAGTCAAGAGACCCAGTACTTC. Protein sequence: CASSLTPSRGGGSQETQYF.

The chain recombines TRBV6-1 with TRBJ2-4; D may match TRBD1 or TRBD2 (5 bases each). In germline, CDR1 is MNHNS, CDR2 SASEGT. V shed 8 bases and J shed 3 bases, with 14 bases lying between them. CDR3 length: 14 amino acids. The CDR3, as DNA: TGTGCCAGCGGTGGGGCGGGTAGCAAAAACATTCAGTACTTC. Translating gives CASGGAGSKNIQYF.

CDR3 amino acids: CASSLDRGPTNTGELFF. CDR3 bases: TGTGCCAGCAGCTTAGACAGGGGACCCACGAACACCGGGGAGCTGTTTTTT. J is TRBJ2-2 and V is TRBV7-8; 7 bases align to TRBD1. Germline CDR1 reads SGHVS; CDR2 reads FQNEAQ. V was pared by 1 base and J by 0 bases, with 5 bases of the junction left unmatched. CDR3 length equals 17 residues.

This rearrangement joins TRBV7-2 to TRBJ2-5, with D maybe TRBD2 (6 bases). This CDR3 has 18 residues. CDR1 and CDR2 (germline): SGHTA, FQGNSA. V lost 4 bases and J lost 1, with 22 bases in between. CDR3 sequence (DNA): TGTGCCAGCAGCTCCCTTGGCGGGATCGGCGCCTTCCAAGAGACCCAGTACTTC. Protein sequence: CASSSLGGIGAFQETQYF. Together with reference TRBV7-2 and TRBJ2-5, the CDR3 gives the full variable domain: GAGVSQSPSNKVTEKGKDVELRCDPISGHTALYWYRQSLGQGLEFLIYFQGNSAPDKSGLPSDRFSAERTGGSVSTLTIQRTQQEDSAVYLCASSSLGGIGAFQETQYFGPGTRLLVL.

The chain links TRBV5-4 to TRBJ1-1, with unresolved D. CDR3 length: 13 residues. V lost 0 bases, J lost 8 bases, and 11 bases lay in between. Germline V gene data show CDR1 as SGHNT and CDR2 as YYREEE (reference sequence). CDR3 loop: CASSLVGGGEAFF. DNA for the CDR3: TGTGCCAGCAGCTTGGTCGGAGGAGGAGAAGCTTTCTTT.

This clone was observed once. The chain employs TRBV5-1 and TRBJ2-1; 9 bases map to TRBD2. Germline lookup yields CDR1 SGHRS and CDR2 YFSETQ. The trim removed 1 base at V and 5 bases at J, leaving 4 bases unmatched. The length of the CDR3 is 15 residues. CDR3 nucleotide sequence: TGCGCCAGCAGCTTGTGGCGGGGGGGCAACAATGAGCAGTTCTTC. This sequence encodes CASSLWRGGNNEQFF. Full variable domain (outside the CDR3, taken from reference TRBV5-1 and TRBJ2-1): KAGVTQTPRYLIKTRGQQVTLSCSPISGHRSVSWYQQTPGQGLQFLFEYFSETQRNKGNFPGRFSGRQFSNSRSEMNVSTLELGDSALYLCASSLWRGGNNEQFFGPGTRLTVL.

V and J are TRBV2 and TRBJ2-2, with a tentative D call TRBD1 (5 bases). The germline V gene has CDR1 SNHLY and CDR2 FYNNEI. The CDR3 loop spans 16 amino acids. Deletions cut 6 bases from V and 3 bases from J, with 17 bases between. The CDR3 DNA sequence: TGTGCCAGCAGAGGGGCTGCGCAGGGCTACACCGGGGAGCTGTTTTTT. This codes for CASRGAAQGYTGELFF.

J is TRBJ1-4 and V is TRBV25-1, with TRBD1 matching over 7 bases. V shed 4 bases and J 5 bases; nucleotides not matched to a gene: 7. The CDR3 spans 15 residues. In germline, CDR1 is MGHDK, CDR2 SYGVNS. The CDR3 here is CASSASGGKNEKLFF. As DNA, the CDR3 is TGTGCCAGCAGTGCCTCAGGGGGAAAAAATGAAAAACTGTTTTTT.

The chain recombines TRBV6-4 with TRBJ1-2; 8 bases fit TRBD1. Per germline, CDR1 MRHNA and CDR2 SNTAGT. V lost 0 bases and J lost 1; bases outside the gene matches: 7. CDR3 size: 17 residues. The CDR3 here is CASSDSGTGRGNYGYTF. CDR3 nucleotides: TGTGCCAGCAGTGACTCGGGGACAGGTCGGGGTAACTATGGCTACACCTTC.